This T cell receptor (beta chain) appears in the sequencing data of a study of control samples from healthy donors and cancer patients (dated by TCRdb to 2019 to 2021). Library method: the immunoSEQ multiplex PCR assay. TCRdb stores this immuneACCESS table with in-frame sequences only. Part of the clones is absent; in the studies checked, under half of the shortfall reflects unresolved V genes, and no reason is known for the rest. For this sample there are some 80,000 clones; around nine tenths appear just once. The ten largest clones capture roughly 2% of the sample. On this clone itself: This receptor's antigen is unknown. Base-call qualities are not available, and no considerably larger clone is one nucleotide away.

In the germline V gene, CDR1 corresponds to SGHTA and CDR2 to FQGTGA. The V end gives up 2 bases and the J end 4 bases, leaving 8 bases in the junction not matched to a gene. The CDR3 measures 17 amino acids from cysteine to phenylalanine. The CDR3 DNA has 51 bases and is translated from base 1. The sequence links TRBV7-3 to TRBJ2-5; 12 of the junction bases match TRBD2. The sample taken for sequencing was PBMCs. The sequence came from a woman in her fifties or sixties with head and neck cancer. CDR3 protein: CASSLGPGLAGSETQYF. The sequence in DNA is TGTGCCAGCAGCTTAGGGCCCGGACTAGCGGGGTCAGAGACCCAGTACTTC.